Each of the 26 T cell receptor beta chains below was sequenced from the same sample in a study of beta chain features in type 1 diabetes. Study outcomes and limitations: Across all four CD4+ subsets, people with type 1 diabetes showed modestly shorter TCRB CDR3s.

These receptors are not linked to any known antigen. The sequenced template was cDNA made from the entire isolated RNA. Generated by immunoSEQ multiplex PCR, the TCRdb table keeps only in-frame clones and is missing some. The sample comprises about 700,000 clones, roughly 13% of which are singletons, and 0.022% rests with the top ten. Sequencing used naive CD4+ T cells from blood. The receptors come from a man aged 18 to 35 with type 1 diabetes.

V usage is TRBV6-6 and J usage is TRBJ1-4; TRBD1 is a possible D gene (6 bases). Per germline, CDR1 MNHNY and CDR2 SVGAGI (reference sequence). Trimming pared 2 bases from V and 8 bases from J, leaving 15 bases between. The CDR3 is 15 residues long. The CDR3 is CASSYPDRSWEKLFF. CDR3 DNA: TGTGCCAGCAGTTACCCCGACAGGTCCTGGGAAAAACTGTTTTTT.

This clone has a handful of counts. This chain connects TRBV19 to TRBJ2-7, with no clear D. Germline CDR1 is LNHDA and CDR2 is SQIVND (reference sequence). This CDR3 has 11 amino acids. V dropped 5 bases and J dropped 5 bases, with 7 bases sitting between them. The CDR3 reads CASSFGHEQYF. The CDR3 bases are TGTGCCAGTAGTTTTGGACACGAGCAGTACTTC.

This clone was counted between two and nine times. This chain joins TRBV5-6 and TRBJ2-3, with TRBD1 identical over 7 bases. The ends lost 3 bases at V and 2 bases at J; junction bases unmatched: 6. Germline CDR1 reads SGHDT; CDR2 reads YYEEEE. CDR3 length equals 15 residues. In nucleotides, the CDR3 is TGTGCCAGCAGCTCTGACAGGGAGCCCACAGATACGCAGTATTTT. It yields the protein CASSSDREPTDTQYF.

The chain employs TRBV4-1 and TRBJ2-1, with TRBD2 matching 8 bases. Germline V gene data show CDR1 as MGHRA and CDR2 as YSYEKL. The CDR3 runs 15 residues. The V gene end was trimmed by 6 bases and the J gene end by 6 bases; junction bases not matched to a gene: 10. The CDR3 nucleotides read TGCGCCAGCAGTCGCCTGGCGGGGGGAAGCAATGAGCAGTTCTTC. It codes for CASSRLAGGSNEQFF.

This clone was counted a few times. This sequence joins TRBV29-1 and TRBJ2-1; possibly TRBD2 for D (6 bases). The CDR3 extends over 14 amino acids. V was pared by 4 bases and J by 1 base, with 11 bases between. The V gene's germline CDR1 is SQVTM and CDR2 ANQGSEA. The CDR3 region is CSVGRDFSYNEQFF. The DNA for the CDR3 is TGCAGCGTTGGACGGGACTTTTCCTACAATGAGCAGTTCTTC.

This clone came up a few times. This chain joins TRBV25-1 and TRBJ1-3; TRBD1 matches at 11 bases. V shed 7 bases, J shed 7 bases, and the junction held 3 bases outside the gene matches. Germline CDR1 MGHDK, CDR2 SYGVNS. There are 13 residues in the CDR3. The CDR3 bases are TGTGCCAGCACCCGGGACAGGGGGAACACCATATATTTT. Translation: CASTRDRGNTIYF.

The V call is TRBV28, the J call TRBJ2-7; D may match TRBD1 or TRBD2 (6 bases each). V lost 5 bases, J lost 0 bases, and 14 bases lay in between. The germline gives CDR1 MDHEN, CDR2 SYDVKM. This CDR3 region has 15 residues. CDR3 residues: CASSKGGTHSYEQYF. The CDR3 nucleotides read TGTGCCAGCAGTAAAGGCGGGACACACTCCTACGAGCAGTACTTC.

About this clone: Distinct nucleotide sequences in the sample also encode this CDR3. The rearrangement links TRBV20-1 to TRBJ2-3, with a possible D match to TRBD2 (5 bases). Germline CDR1 DFQATT, CDR2 SNEGSKA (reference sequence). Deletions cut 6 bases from V and 3 bases from J, with 7 bases between. CDR3 size: 11 residues. CDR3 DNA sequence: TGCAGTGCCCGCGGGACAGATACGCAGTATTTT. Protein product: CSARGTDTQYF.

The genes are TRBV27 and TRBJ1-6; no definite D call. The CDR3 sequence is 13 residues long. Germline CDR1 is MNHEY and CDR2 is SMNVEV (reference sequence). The ends were cut back, 6 bases at V and 7 bases at J, with 10 bases in the middle. CDR3 coding DNA: TGTGCCAGCAGCCCTCGACTCAATTCACCCCTCCACTTT. The encoded protein is CASSPRLNSPLHF.

This chain links TRBV30 with TRBJ1-4; D uncertain. The CDR3 totals 14 residues. CDR1 and CDR2 from the germline V gene are GTSNPN and SVGIG (reference sequence). Between the trimmed V and J ends, which lost 2 bases and 4 bases, there was a span of 11 bases. For the CDR3, the DNA is TGTGCCTGGAGTACCGGAATAAATAATGAAAAACTGTTTTTT. Amino acids: CAWSTGINNEKLFF.

This chain uses TRBV11-3 with TRBJ2-5; unclear D gene. This CDR3 is 14 amino acids long. Germline-derived CDR1 and CDR2 are SGHNT and YENEEA. Trimming removed 2 bases from V and 2 bases from J, with 9 bases in between. CDR3 in amino acids: CASSLYQVQETQYF. In nucleotides, the CDR3 is TGTGCCAGCAGCTTATACCAAGTTCAAGAGACCCAGTACTTC.

The genes are TRBV9 and TRBJ2-7; a weak D match, TRBD2 (6 bases). Germline V gene data show CDR1 as SGDLS and CDR2 as YYNGEE. The length of the CDR3 is 14 residues. V was cut by 4 bases and J by 5 bases, with 16 bases left in between. The CDR3 is CASSPLGGFNEQYF. The CDR3 DNA reads TGTGCCAGCAGCCCCCTGGGGGGATTCAACGAGCAGTACTTC.

This clone was seen more than once but under ten times. The junction departs from germline at one end; a sequencing error may be responsible. The V gene is TRBV30, the J gene TRBJ2-1; 9 nucleotides line up with TRBD1. The CDR3 is 12 amino acids. Germline values: CDR1 GTSNPN, CDR2 SVGIG (reference sequence). The CDR3 DNA follows: TGTGCCTGGAGCGAACCGGGACAGGGATGTCTCTTC. Protein: CAWSEPGQGCLF.

The chain uses TRBV5-6 and TRBJ2-7; D not resolved. There are 13 residues in the CDR3. V was clipped by 3 bases and J by 0 bases, with 7 bases between them. Germline loops: CDR1 SGHDT, CDR2 YYEEEE. The CDR3 loop reads CASSSRNSYEQYF. In DNA, the CDR3 is TGTGCCAGCAGCTCCAGGAACTCCTACGAGCAGTACTTC.

This rearrangement joins TRBV25-1 to TRBJ1-2; D is unresolved. CDR3 size: 11 residues. Trimming removed 3 bases from V and 5 bases from J, with 4 bases in between. Per the germline V gene, CDR1 is MGHDK and CDR2 is SYGVNS. The CDR3 here is CASSDRYGYTF. CDR3 DNA: TGTGCCAGCAGTGACCGGTATGGCTACACCTTC.

This clone was detected a few times. The chain couples TRBV5-6 to TRBJ2-5; D gene uncertain. The CDR3 sequence is 13 residues long. The ends were cut back, 1 base at V and 3 bases at J, with 7 bases in the middle. Germline-derived CDR1 and CDR2 are SGHDT and YYEEEE. The CDR3 region has the DNA TGTGCCAGCAGCTTGTGGGTGAAAGAGACCCAGTACTTC. This gives the protein CASSLWVKETQYF.

V usage is TRBV6-5 and J usage is TRBJ1-2, with D possibly matching TRBD1 (6 bases). Germline V gives CDR1 MNHEY, CDR2 SVGAGI. The length of the CDR3 is 15 residues. Trimming removed 6 bases from V and 2 bases from J, with 16 bases in between. The CDR3 region is CASRKGRQGNYGYTF. The CDR3 DNA sequence: TGTGCCAGCAGGAAGGGGCGTCAGGGGAACTATGGCTACACCTTC.

This clone was observed a few times. The chain is built from TRBV5-4 and TRBJ2-3, with 9 positions matching TRBD1. This CDR3 spans 15 amino acids. Trimming removed 4 bases from V and 7 bases from J; junction bases left unmatched: 10. Germline V gene sequence: CDR1 SGHNT, CDR2 YYREEE (reference sequence). In DNA, the CDR3 is TGTGCCAGCAGCCGTAACAGGGGGCGGGAAAATACGCAGTATTTT. This gives the protein CASSRNRGRENTQYF.

The J gene is TRBJ2-1, the V gene TRBV28; possibly TRBD2 for D (5 bases). V gave up 2 bases and J gave up 5 bases, with 7 bases separating them. The CDR3 consists of 13 residues. The germline CDR1 and CDR2 sequences are MDHEN and SYDVKM. Here the CDR3 DNA reads TGTGCCAGCAGTTTAGGACTCAACAATGAGCAGTTCTTC. This codes for CASSLGLNNEQFF.

This clone was counted only a few times. V gene TRBV6-1 combines with J gene TRBJ1-5, with D perhaps TRBD1 (5 bases). The CDR3 loop spans 14 amino acids. Germline values: CDR1 MNHNS, CDR2 SASEGT. Trimming pared 4 bases from V and 5 bases from J, leaving 12 bases between. The CDR3, as DNA: TGTGCCAGCAGTGGGGTGGGGACTGATCAGCCCCAGCATTTT. Its protein is CASSGVGTDQPQHF.

This clone has only a few counts. The chain has TRBV28 and TRBJ1-2; D unresolved. Germline CDR1 MDHEN, CDR2 SYDVKM. The CDR3 covers 11 residues. Trimming took off 3 bases at V and 4 bases at J, with 3 bases between the two ends. CDR3 region: CASSFLYGYTF. CDR3 nucleotides: TGTGCCAGCAGTTTCCTCTATGGCTACACCTTC.

This clone was counted only a few times. The chain carries TRBV7-9 and TRBJ2-7, with unresolved D. The germline gives CDR1 SEHNR, CDR2 FQNEAQ (reference sequence). The CDR3 length is 13 residues. The ends were cut back, 5 bases at V and 2 bases at J, with 10 bases in the middle. The CDR3 protein is CASSQTTPYEQYF. DNA of the CDR3: TGTGCCAGCAGCCAGACCACTCCCTACGAGCAGTACTTC.

The chain has TRBV6-1 and TRBJ2-7; D perhaps matches TRBD2 (5 bases). Between the trimmed V and J ends, which lost 3 bases and 4 bases, there was a span of 16 bases. Germline V lookup: CDR1 MNHNS, CDR2 SASEGT. The CDR3 length is 15 residues. In DNA form, the CDR3 reads TGTGCCAGCAGTGATGTCAGTGGTTCGGGGTACGAGCAGTACTTC. This translates into CASSDVSGSGYEQYF.

This clone was seen a few times. J is TRBJ1-2 and V is TRBV2; D gene ambiguous. V was clipped by 1 base and J by 4 bases, with 4 bases between them. There are 12 residues in the CDR3. Per germline, CDR1 SNHLY and CDR2 FYNNEI. As DNA, the CDR3 is TGTGCCAGCAGTGAAGAGAGCTATGGCTACACCTTC. Its protein product is CASSEESYGYTF.

This clone was detected a few times. The chain has TRBV30 and TRBJ1-2, with D unclear. Trimming left V 0 bases short and J 8 bases short, with 10 bases between. The germline V gene has CDR1 GTSNPN and CDR2 SVGIG (reference sequence). This CDR3 has 12 amino acids. CDR3 sequence (DNA): TGTGCCTGGAGTGTGGGTGCCCTCGGCTACACCTTC. Amino acids: CAWSVGALGYTF.

This clone was seen a handful of times. The J gene is TRBJ2-7, the V gene TRBV6-6; D gene uncertain. V lost 0 bases and J 4 bases, leaving 7 bases between the germline ends. The CDR3 sequence is 13 residues long. Germline CDR1 reads MNHNY; CDR2 reads SVGAGI (reference sequence). CDR3 protein: CASSYSILYEQYF. CDR3 nucleotide sequence: TGTGCCAGCAGTTACTCGATTCTGTACGAGCAGTACTTC.